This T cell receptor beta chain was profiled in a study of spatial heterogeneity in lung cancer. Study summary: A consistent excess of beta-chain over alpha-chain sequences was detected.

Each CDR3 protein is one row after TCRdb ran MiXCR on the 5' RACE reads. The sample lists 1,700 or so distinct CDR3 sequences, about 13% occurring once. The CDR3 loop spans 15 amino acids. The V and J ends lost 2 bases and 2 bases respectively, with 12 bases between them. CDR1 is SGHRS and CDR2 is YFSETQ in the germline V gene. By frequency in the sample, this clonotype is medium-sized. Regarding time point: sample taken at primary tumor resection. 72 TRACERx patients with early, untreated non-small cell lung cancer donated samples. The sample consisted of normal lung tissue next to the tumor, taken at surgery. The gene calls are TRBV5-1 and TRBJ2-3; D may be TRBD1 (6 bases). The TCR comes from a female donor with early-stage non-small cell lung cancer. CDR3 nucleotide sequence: TGCGCCAGCAGCTTCGGGCACAGGGACACAGATACGCAGTATTTT. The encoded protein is CASSFGHRDTDTQYF.